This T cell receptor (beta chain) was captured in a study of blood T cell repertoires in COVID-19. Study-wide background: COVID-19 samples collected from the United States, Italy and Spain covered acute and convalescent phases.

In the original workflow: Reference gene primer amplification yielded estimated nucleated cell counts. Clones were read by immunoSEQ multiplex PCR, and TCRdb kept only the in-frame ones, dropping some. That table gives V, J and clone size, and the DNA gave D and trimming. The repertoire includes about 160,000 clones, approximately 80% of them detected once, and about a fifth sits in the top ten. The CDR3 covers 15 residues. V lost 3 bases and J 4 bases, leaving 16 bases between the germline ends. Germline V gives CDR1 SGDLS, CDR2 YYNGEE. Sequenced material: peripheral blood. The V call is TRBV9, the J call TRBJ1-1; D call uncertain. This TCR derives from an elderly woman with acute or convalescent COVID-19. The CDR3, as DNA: TGTGCCAGCAGCGCCACCGTGGGTGCGGTCACTGAAGCTTTCTTT. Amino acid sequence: CASSATVGAVTEAFF.